This T cell receptor (beta chain) was captured by sequencing in a study of CD8 T cells in ankylosing spondylitis. TCRdb called the 5' RACE reads again in MiXCR, with one record for every CDR3 protein. Of approximately 240,000 distinct CDR3 sequences in the sample, more than 20% were seen once. Germline loops: CDR1 MNHNS, CDR2 SASEGT. CDR3 length equals 15 residues. Deletions cut 6 bases from V and 3 bases from J, with 16 bases between. Findings and limits, study-wide: Before this, some motif variants had been reported in reactive arthritis synovial fluid and blood. With a CD8+ phenotype, disease-linked clones were relatively rare in peripheral blood.

About this clonotype: No antigen is known for it.

This clonotype was obtained from a male donor with ankylosing spondylitis or in good health (not recorded which). Specimen: blood, either unsorted or a sorted T cell fraction (not recorded which). V and J are TRBV6-1 and TRBJ2-3, with D tentatively TRBD1 or TRBD2 (5 bases each). The DNA for the CDR3 is TGTGCCAGCAGGGGGGAAGGTCTTGCGACAGATACGCAGTATTTT. Translated: CASRGEGLATDTQYF.